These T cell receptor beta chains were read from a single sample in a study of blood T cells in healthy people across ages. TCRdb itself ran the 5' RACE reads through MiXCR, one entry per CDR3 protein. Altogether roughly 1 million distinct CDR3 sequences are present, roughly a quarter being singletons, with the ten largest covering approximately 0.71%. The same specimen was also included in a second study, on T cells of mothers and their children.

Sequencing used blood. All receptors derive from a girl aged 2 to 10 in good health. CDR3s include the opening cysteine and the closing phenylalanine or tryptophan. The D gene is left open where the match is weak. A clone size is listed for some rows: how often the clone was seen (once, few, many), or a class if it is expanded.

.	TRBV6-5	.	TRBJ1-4	TGTGCCAGCAGTTACTCCGTGGGTATCGGGGAAAAACTGTTTTTT	CASSYSVGIGEKLFF
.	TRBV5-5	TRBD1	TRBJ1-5	TGTGCCAGCAGGACGACAGGGGCGGAAAGCAATCAGCCCCAGCATTTT	CASRTTGAESNQPQHF
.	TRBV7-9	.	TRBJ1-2	TGTGCCAGCAGCTCGTTGAGCGGTCTCTATGGCTACACCTTC	CASSSLSGLYGYTF
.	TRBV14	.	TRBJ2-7	TGTGCCAGCAGCCAGGTTCGCGCGGGTGGGACCTACGAGCAGTACTTC	CASSQVRAGGTYEQYF
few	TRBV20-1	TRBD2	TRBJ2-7	TGCAGTGCGAGATCCAGCGGGAGACGTGGGGCCTACGAGCAGTACTTC	CSARSSGRRGAYEQYF
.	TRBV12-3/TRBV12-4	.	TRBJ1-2	TGTGCCAGCAGCCAACAATTCCACTATGGCTACACCTTC	CASSQQFHYGYTF
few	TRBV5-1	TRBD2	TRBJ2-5	TGCGCCAGCAGCGGCGGGACTAGCGGTATCCAAGAGACCCAGTACTTC	CASSGGTSGIQETQYF
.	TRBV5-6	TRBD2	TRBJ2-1	TGTGCCAGCAGCTTCTTCGGGAGGAGCTCCTACAATGAGCAGTTCTTC	CASSFFGRSSYNEQFF
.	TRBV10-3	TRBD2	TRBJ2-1	TGTGCCATCAGCCTACCGGGACTAGTCAATGAGCAGTTCTTC	CAISLPGLVNEQFF
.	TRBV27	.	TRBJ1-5	TGTGCCAGCAGTTTAGGGGTCGGAGGGCAGCCCCAGCATTTT	CASSLGVGGQPQHF
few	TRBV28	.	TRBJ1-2	TGTGCCAGCAGTTTCCTCCGAACCACGGGCTACACCTTC	CASSFLRTTGYTF
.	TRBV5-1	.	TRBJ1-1	TGCGCCAGCAGCTTGGTTCCGGCAGGGACTGAAGCTTTCTTT	CASSLVPAGTEAFF
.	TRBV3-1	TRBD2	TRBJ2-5	TGTGCCAGCAGCCAAGAAGGACTAGCGGGAATCGGGGCCCAGTACTTC	CASSQEGLAGIGAQYF
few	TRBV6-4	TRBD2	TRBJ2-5	TGTGCCAGCAGTGATGGACTAGGGTTATGGTTCTTC	CASSDGLGLWFF
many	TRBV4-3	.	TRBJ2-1	TGCGCCAGCAGCCAAGATGGGGGGAATGAGCAGTTCTTC	CASSQDGGNEQFF
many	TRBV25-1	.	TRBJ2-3	TGTGCCAGCAGTGAGGGGGGAACGCAGTATTTT	CASSEGGTQYF
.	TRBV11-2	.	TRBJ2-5	TGTGCCAGCAGCTTTCGTTCTGGGGGCGCCCAGTACTTC	CASSFRSGGAQYF
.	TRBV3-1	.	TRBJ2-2	TGTGCCAGCAGCCAAGGGCCATTAGCGGAATCTCACCCCGGGGAGCTGTTTTTT	CASSQGPLAESHPGELFF
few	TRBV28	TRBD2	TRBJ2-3	TGTGCCGGGGGGGATGTATCGACAGATACGCAGTATTTT	CAGGDVSTDTQYF
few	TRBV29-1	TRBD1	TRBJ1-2	TGCAGCGTTGACTTCGAACAGGGGATCGGCTACACCTTC	CSVDFEQGIGYTF
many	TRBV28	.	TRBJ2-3	TGTGCCAGCAGTTCCCTAATGAATACGCAGTATTTT	CASSSLMNTQYF
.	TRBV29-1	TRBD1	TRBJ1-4	TGCAGTGGACAGGGGGAAACTAATGAAAAACTGTTTTTT	CSGQGETNEKLFF
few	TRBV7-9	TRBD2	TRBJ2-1	TGTGCCAGCAGCTCTCGGACTAGCCATGAGCAGTTCTTC	CASSSRTSHEQFF
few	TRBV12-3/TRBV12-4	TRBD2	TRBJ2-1	TGTGCCAGCAGTACGACTAGCGGGGGGGCCTTCTTTGAGCAGTTCTTC	CASSTTSGGAFFEQFF
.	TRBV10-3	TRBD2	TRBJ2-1	TGTGCCATCAGTGAGTCGAGCGGGGGTAGCTCCTACAATGAGCAGTTCTTC	CAISESSGGSSYNEQFF
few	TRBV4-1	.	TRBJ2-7	TGCGCCAGCAGCTACGCGGCGGTCGACGATGGACTCTACGAGCAGTACTTC	CASSYAAVDDGLYEQYF
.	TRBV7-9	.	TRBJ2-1	TGTGCCAGCAGCTTAGAGGGAAAAAAAAATGAGCAGTTCTTC	CASSLEGKKNEQFF
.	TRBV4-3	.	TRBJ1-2	TGCGCCAGCAGCCAAGATCGGGTTGGGGGGTTGTACTATGGCTACACCTTC	CASSQDRVGGLYYGYTF
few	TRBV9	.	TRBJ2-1	TGTGCCAGCAGCGTATCAGGGAGCCCCAGTGAGCAGTTCTTC	CASSVSGSPSEQFF
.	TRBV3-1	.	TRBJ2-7	TGTGCCAGCAGCGCCGTGTCCCCCTACGAGCAGTACTTC	CASSAVSPYEQYF
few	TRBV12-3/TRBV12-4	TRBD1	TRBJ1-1	TGTGCCAGCAGCTCCGACAGGGTAGCTTTCTTT	CASSSDRVAFF
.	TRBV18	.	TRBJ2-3	TGTGCCAGCTCACCACCAGGGACCAATTGGGATACGCAGTATTTT	CASSPPGTNWDTQYF
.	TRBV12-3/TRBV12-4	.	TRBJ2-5	TGTGCCAGCAGCCCCGATACTTATTGGGAGACCCAGTACTTC	CASSPDTYWETQYF
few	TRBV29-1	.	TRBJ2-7	TGCAGCTCGGTCGATGGGGCGGGAGAGCAGTACTTC	CSSVDGAGEQYF
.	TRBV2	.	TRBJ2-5	TGTGCCAGCAGTGTAGGCGCCGAAAAGACCCAGTACTTC	CASSVGAEKTQYF
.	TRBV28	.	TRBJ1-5	TGTGCCAGCAGTTTGACCTTACAGGGAAATCAGCCCCAGCATTTT	CASSLTLQGNQPQHF